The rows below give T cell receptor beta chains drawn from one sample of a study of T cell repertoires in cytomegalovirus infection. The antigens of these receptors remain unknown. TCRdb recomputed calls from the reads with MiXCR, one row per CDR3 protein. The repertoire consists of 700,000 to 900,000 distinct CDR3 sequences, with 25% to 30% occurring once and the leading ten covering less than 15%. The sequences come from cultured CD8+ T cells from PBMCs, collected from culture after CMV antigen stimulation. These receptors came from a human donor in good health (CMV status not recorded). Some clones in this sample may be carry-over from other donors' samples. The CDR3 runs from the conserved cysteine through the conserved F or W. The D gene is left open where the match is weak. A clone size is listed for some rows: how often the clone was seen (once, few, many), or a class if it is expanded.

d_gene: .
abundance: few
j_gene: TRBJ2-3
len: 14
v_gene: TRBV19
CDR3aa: CASSMGLRTDTQYF
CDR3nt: TGTGCCAGTAGTATGGGGCTCCGCACAGATACGCAGTATTTT

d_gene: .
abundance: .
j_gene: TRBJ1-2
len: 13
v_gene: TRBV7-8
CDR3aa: CASKSRGSYGYTF
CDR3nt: TGTGCCAGCAAAAGCAGGGGAAGCTATGGCTACACCTTC

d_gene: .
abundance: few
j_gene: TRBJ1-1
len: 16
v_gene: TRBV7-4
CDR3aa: CASNDGTEISGTEAFF
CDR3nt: TGTGCCAGCAATGATGGAACGGAGATATCGGGCACTGAAGCTTTCTTT

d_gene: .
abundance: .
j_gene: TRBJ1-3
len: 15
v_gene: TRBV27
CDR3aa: CASSLGLAAGNTIYF
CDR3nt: TGTGCCAGCAGTTTAGGGCTAGCGGCTGGAAACACCATATATTTT

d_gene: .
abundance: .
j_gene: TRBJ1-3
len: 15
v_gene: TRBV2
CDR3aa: CASIVYGNSGNTIYF
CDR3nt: TGTGCCAGCATTGTATATGGTAACTCTGGAAACACCATATATTTT

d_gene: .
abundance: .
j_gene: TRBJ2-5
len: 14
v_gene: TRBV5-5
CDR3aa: CASSLEEVQETQYF
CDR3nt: TGTGCCAGCAGCTTGGAAGAGGTTCAAGAGACCCAGTACTTC

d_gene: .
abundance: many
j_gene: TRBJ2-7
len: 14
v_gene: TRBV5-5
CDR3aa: CASSFRDPSYEQYF
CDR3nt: TGTGCCAGCAGCTTCAGGGATCCTTCCTACGAGCAGTACTTC

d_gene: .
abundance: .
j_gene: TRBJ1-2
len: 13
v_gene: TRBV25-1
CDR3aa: CASSAGGVYGYTF
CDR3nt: TGTGCCAGCAGTGCTGGGGGCGTCTATGGCTACACCTTC

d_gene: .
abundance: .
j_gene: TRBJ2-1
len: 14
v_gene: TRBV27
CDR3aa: CASSPDSPYNEQFF
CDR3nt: TGTGCCAGCAGCCCCGACAGTCCCTACAATGAGCAGTTCTTC

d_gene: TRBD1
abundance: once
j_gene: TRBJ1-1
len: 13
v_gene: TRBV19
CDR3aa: CATGQRMNTEAFF
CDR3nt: TGTGCCACGGGACAGCGGATGAACACTGAAGCTTTCTTT

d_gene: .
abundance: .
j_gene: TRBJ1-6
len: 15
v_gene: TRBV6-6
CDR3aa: CASSPYDHYNSPLHF
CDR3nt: TGTGCCAGCAGCCCCTACGATCACTATAATTCACCCCTCCACTTT

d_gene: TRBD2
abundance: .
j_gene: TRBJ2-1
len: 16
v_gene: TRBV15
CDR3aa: CATSRDASGGGNEQFF
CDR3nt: TGTGCCACCAGCAGAGATGCTAGCGGGGGTGGCAATGAGCAGTTCTTC

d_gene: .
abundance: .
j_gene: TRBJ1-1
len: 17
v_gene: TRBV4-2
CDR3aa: CASSQDLLGKIGTEAFF
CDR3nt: TGTGCCAGCAGCCAAGATCTATTAGGCAAAATCGGCACTGAAGCTTTCTTT

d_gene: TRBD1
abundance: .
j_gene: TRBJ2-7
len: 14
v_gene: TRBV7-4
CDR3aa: CASSPQDRAQEQYF
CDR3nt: TGTGCCAGCAGCCCCCAGGACAGGGCTCAGGAGCAGTACTTC

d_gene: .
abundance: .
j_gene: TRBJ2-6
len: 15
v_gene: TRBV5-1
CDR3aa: CASSVVGAGANVLTF
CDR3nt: TGCGCCAGCAGCGTGGTAGGCGCTGGGGCCAACGTCCTGACTTTC

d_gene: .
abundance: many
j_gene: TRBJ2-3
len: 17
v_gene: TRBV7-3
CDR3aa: CASSLNGYNRVGDTQYF
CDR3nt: TGTGCCAGCAGCTTAAACGGGTATAACAGGGTAGGAGATACGCAGTATTTT

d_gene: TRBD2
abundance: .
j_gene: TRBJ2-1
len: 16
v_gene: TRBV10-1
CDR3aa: CASSPFSGGLADEQFF
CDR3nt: TGCGCCAGCAGTCCGTTTAGCGGGGGTCTCGCGGATGAGCAGTTCTTC

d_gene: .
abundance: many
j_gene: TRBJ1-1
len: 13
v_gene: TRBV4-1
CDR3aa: CASSQVRNTEAFF
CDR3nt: TGCGCCAGCAGCCAAGTACGGAACACTGAAGCTTTCTTT

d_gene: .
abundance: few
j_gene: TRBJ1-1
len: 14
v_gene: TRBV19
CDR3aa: CASGALRANTEAFF
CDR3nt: TGTGCCAGTGGGGCCCTTAGAGCGAACACTGAAGCTTTCTTT

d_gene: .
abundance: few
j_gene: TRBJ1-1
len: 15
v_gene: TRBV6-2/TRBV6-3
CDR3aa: CASSYPQIMNTEAFF
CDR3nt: TGTGCCAGCAGTTACCCACAGATTATGAACACTGAAGCTTTCTTT

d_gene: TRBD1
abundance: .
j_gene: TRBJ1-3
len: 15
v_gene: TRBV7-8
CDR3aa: CASSPQGVRGNTIYF
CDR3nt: TGTGCCAGCAGCCCACAGGGGGTGCGTGGAAACACCATATATTTT

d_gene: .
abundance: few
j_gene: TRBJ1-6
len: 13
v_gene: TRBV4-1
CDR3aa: CASSQERPPPLHF
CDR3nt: TGCGCCAGCAGCCAAGAGCGGCCCCCACCCCTCCACTTT

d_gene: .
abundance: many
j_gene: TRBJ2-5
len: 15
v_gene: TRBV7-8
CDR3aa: CASSSRDRSAETQYF
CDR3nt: TGTGCCAGCAGCTCCCGGGACCGGTCCGCGGAGACCCAGTACTTC

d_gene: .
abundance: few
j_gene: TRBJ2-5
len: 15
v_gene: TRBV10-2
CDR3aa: CASSDSKSQRETQYF
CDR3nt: TGCGCCAGCAGTGATTCCAAAAGCCAGAGGGAGACCCAGTACTTC

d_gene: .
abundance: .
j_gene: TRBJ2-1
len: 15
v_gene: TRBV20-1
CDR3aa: CSAPSTKSSYNEQFF
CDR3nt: TGCAGTGCCCCTTCCACCAAGAGCTCCTACAATGAGCAGTTCTTC

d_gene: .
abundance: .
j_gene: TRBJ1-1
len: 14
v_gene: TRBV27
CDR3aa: CASRWKGSNTEAFF
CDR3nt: TGTGCCAGCAGGTGGAAAGGGAGTAACACTGAAGCTTTCTTT

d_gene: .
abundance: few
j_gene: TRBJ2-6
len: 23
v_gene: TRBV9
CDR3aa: CASSAPRGGTAKPDFSGANVLTF
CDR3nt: TGTGCCAGCAGCGCTCCCCGAGGGGGGACAGCAAAACCGGATTTTTCTGGGGCCAACGTCCTGACTTTC

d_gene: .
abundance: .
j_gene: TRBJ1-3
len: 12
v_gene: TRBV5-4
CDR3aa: CASSLRGDTIYF
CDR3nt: TGTGCCAGCAGCTTGAGGGGTGACACCATATATTTT

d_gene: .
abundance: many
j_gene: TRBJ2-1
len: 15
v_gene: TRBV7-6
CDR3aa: CATSPPGEVNNEQFF
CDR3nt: TGTGCCACCTCCCCCCCAGGGGAGGTGAACAATGAGCAGTTCTTC

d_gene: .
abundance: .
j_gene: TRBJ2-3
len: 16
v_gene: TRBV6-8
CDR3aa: CASSYLKRASRDTQYF
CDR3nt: TGTGCCAGCAGTTACTTGAAGCGGGCCTCGCGAGATACGCAGTATTTT

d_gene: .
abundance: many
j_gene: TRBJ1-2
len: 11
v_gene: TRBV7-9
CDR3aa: CASSGDYGYTF
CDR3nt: TGTGCCAGCAGTGGAGATTATGGCTACACCTTC

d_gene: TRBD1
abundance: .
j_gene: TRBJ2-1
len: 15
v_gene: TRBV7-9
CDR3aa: CASSLARDRGHEQFF
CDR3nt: TGTGCCAGCAGCTTAGCTAGGGACAGGGGGCATGAGCAGTTCTTC

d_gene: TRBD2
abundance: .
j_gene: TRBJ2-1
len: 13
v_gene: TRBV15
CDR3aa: CATKSGGYNEQFF
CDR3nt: TGTGCCACCAAGAGCGGGGGGTACAATGAGCAGTTCTTC

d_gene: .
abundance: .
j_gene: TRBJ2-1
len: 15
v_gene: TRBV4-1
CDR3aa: CASSQDGQSYNEQFF
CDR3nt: TGCGCCAGCAGCCAAGATGGACAGTCCTACAATGAGCAGTTCTTC

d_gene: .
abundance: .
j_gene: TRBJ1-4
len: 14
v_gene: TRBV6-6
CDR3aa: CASSYGGGGEKLFF
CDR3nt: TGTGCCAGCAGTTACGGGGGGGGCGGAGAAAAACTGTTTTTT

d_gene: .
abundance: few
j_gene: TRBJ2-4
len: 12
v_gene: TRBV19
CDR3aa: CASSGVGNIQYF
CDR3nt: TGTGCCAGTAGTGGGGTTGGAAACATTCAGTACTTC

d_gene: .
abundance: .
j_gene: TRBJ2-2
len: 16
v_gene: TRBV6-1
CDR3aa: CASSEYRAPNTGELFF
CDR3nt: TGTGCCAGCAGTGAATACAGGGCCCCGAACACCGGGGAGCTGTTTTTT

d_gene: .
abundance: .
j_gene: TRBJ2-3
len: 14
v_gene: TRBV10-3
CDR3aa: CAISDGPGEDTQYF
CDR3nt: TGTGCCATCAGTGATGGGCCAGGGGAAGATACGCAGTATTTT

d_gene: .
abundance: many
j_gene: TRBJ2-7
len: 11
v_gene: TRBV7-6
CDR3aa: CASSQGGEQYF
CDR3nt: TGTGCCAGCAGCCAAGGGGGGGAGCAGTACTTC

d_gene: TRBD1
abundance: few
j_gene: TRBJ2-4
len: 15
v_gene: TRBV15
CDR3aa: CATSREAGGENIQYF
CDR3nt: TGTGCCACCAGCAGGGAAGCAGGGGGCGAAAACATTCAGTACTTC

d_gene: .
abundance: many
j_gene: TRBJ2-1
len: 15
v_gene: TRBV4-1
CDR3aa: CASRRTGSSYNEQFF
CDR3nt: TGCGCCAGCAGACGAACAGGGAGCTCCTACAATGAGCAGTTCTTC

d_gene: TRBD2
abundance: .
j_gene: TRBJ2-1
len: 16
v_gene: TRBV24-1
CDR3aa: CATHPGSGEDYNEQFF
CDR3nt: TGTGCCACCCACCCAGGTAGCGGGGAGGACTACAATGAGCAGTTCTTC

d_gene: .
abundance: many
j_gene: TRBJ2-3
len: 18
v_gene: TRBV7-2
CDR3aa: CASSLSLGPSDPTDTQYF
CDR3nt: TGTGCCAGCAGCCTCAGCCTTGGACCCTCTGACCCCACAGATACGCAGTATTTT

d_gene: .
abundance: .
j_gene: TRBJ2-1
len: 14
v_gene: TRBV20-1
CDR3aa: CSARDPSTYNEQFF
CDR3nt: TGCAGTGCTAGAGACCCCAGCACCTACAATGAGCAGTTCTTC

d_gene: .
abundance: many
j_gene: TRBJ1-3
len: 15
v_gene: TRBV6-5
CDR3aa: CASSSTRSSGNTIYF
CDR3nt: TGTGCCAGCAGTTCTACACGGAGCTCTGGAAACACCATATATTTT

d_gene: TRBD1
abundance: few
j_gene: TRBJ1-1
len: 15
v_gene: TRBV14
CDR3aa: CASSRVNRGNTEAFF
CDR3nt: TGTGCCAGCAGCCGAGTGAACAGGGGGAACACTGAAGCTTTCTTT

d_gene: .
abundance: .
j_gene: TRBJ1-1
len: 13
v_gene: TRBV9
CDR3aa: CASSVWSDTEAFF
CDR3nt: TGTGCCAGCAGCGTATGGAGTGACACTGAAGCTTTCTTT

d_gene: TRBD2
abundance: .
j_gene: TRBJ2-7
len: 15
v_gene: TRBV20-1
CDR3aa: CSARWGAGGAYEQYF
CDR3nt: TGCAGTGCGAGGTGGGGAGCGGGGGGGGCCTACGAGCAGTACTTC

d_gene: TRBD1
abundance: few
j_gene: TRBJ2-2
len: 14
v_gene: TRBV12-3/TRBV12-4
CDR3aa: CASSFSPGGAELFF
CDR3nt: TGTGCCAGCAGTTTTTCCCCAGGGGGCGCGGAGCTGTTTTTT

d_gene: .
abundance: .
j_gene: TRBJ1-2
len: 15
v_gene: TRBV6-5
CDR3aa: CAGSSAKGIGYGYTF
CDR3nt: TGTGCCGGCAGTTCCGCAAAAGGGATTGGCTATGGCTACACCTTC

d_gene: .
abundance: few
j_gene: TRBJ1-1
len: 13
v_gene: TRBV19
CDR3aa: CASLILGGSEAFF
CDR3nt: TGTGCCAGTCTTATCCTTGGAGGCTCTGAAGCTTTCTTT

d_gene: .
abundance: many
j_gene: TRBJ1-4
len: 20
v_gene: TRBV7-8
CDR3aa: CASSLEGGSGGDATNEKLFF
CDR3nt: TGTGCCAGCAGCTTAGAGGGGGGGTCAGGAGGAGATGCAACTAATGAAAAACTGTTTTTT

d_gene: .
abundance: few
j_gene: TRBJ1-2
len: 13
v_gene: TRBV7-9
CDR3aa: CASSLAGLEGYTF
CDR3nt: TGTGCCAGCAGCTTAGCAGGGCTGGAAGGCTACACCTTC

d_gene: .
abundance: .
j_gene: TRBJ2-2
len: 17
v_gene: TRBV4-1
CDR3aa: CASSLRVGGLNNGELFF
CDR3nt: TGCGCCAGCAGCCTCAGAGTGGGGGGCCTGAATAACGGGGAGCTGTTTTTT

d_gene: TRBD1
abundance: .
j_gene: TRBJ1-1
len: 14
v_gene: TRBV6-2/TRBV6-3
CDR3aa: CASSYLTGAEQAFF
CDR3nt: TGTGCCAGCAGTTACCTAACAGGGGCCGAACAAGCTTTCTTT